This T cell receptor (beta chain) comes out of a study of Ad26.COV2.S vaccination and SARS-CoV-2 variants. The wider study: Donor participated within the Ad26.COV2.S arm of the COV1001 trial. Whole-study results and caveats: Spike-specific TCR breadth was greater in vaccine than placebo recipients.

The treatment is: roughly 20 received Ad26.COV2.S at low or high dose, single or two shots; several received placebo; per-sample allocation not given. All samples were drawn on day 63, counting from the first vaccine or placebo injection. The ends were cut back, 6 bases at V and 4 bases at J, with 15 bases in the middle. Germline-derived CDR1 and CDR2 are MNHEY and SVGEGT. The CDR3 covers 14 residues. As to this clone: Its specificity is not known.

Clones were sequenced by immunoSEQ multiplex PCR, and TCRdb holds only the in-frame ones, with some missing. This sample has a few hundred thousand clones, with 90% found just once. The material sequenced was peripheral blood, taken in a trial of Ad26.COV2.S vaccine versus placebo. The chain employs TRBV6-2 or TRBV6-3 and TRBJ2-5; D is possibly TRBD2 (6 bases). This sequence was found in a person aged 18-65 years who received the Ad26.COV2.S COVID-19 vaccine or a placebo. This CDR3 is CASSNSLGGETQYF. The CDR3 region has the DNA TGTGCCAGCAGCAACAGTTTGGGGGGAGAGACCCAGTACTTC.